A selection of T cell receptor beta chains follows, all from one sample in a study of shared clonotypes between healthy human individuals. Method: immunoSEQ multiplex PCR; TCRdb's copy keeps in-frame clones and lacks some. The table lists millions of clones, approximately 94% of them singletons, with around 1.1% in the top ten. Sequencing was done on a sample of naive CD8+ T cells sorted from blood. The receptors stem from a young man in good health. Each CDR3 is given with its conserved first and last residue. D genes are given only for firm matches. The size of a clone is reported for some rows only, either as once, few or many, or as a class for expanded clones.

>NA|NA|TRBV6-6|TRBJ1-1
CASIVRVFGNTEAFF
TGTGCCAGCATCGTCAGGGTTTTTGGGAACACTGAAGCTTTCTTT
>NA|TRBD1|TRBV7-9|TRBJ2-1
CASGQPGQGFNEQFF
TGTGCCAGCGGGCAACCGGGACAGGGCTTCAATGAGCAGTTCTTC
>NA|TRBD1|TRBV30|TRBJ1-2
CAWSRQGAREGYTF
TGTGCCTGGAGTCGACAGGGGGCGCGGGAAGGCTACACCTTC
>NA|NA|TRBV13|TRBJ2-3
CASSSTSLESTDTQYF
TGTGCCAGCAGCTCAACCAGCTTAGAGAGCACAGATACGCAGTATTTT
>NA|NA|TRBV7-6|TRBJ1-1
CASSPGPVMNTEAFF
TGTGCCAGCAGCCCCGGGCCCGTTATGAACACTGAAGCTTTCTTT
>NA|NA|TRBV27|TRBJ2-1
CASSLSAYYEQFF
TGTGCCAGCAGTTTATCGGCTTACTATGAGCAGTTCTTC
>NA|NA|TRBV5-6|TRBJ1-3
CASSPEGHSGNTIYF
TGTGCCAGCAGCCCTGAGGGTCACTCTGGAAACACCATATATTTT
>NA|NA|TRBV7-4|TRBJ1-6
CASSHHGAIKSPLHF
TGTGCCAGCAGCCATCACGGCGCTATAAAGTCACCCCTCCACTTT
>NA|TRBD2|TRBV5-6|TRBJ2-1
CASSDGTSGVNEQFF
TGTGCCAGCAGCGACGGGACTAGCGGGGTTAATGAGCAGTTCTTC
>once|TRBD2|TRBV10-1|TRBJ2-2
CASSESRREGDTGELFF
TGCGCCAGCAGTGAGAGTCGGCGGGAGGGGGACACCGGGGAGCTGTTTTTT
>NA|NA|TRBV10-1|TRBJ2-7
CASSEAGGSYEQYF
TGCGCCAGCAGTGAGGCTGGAGGGTCCTACGAGCAGTACTTC
>NA|TRBD2|TRBV9|TRBJ2-7
CASSGRGLAGPYEQYF
TGTGCCAGCAGCGGCCGGGGACTAGCGGGCCCCTACGAGCAGTACTTC
>NA|TRBD1|TRBV11-2|TRBJ2-3
CASSSGQVVGGRTDTQYF
TGTGCCAGCAGCTCGGGACAGGTAGTTGGGGGGCGCACAGATACGCAGTATTTT
>NA|NA|TRBV2|TRBJ1-2
CASIGRVYGYTF
TGTGCCAGCATAGGCAGGGTCTATGGCTACACCTTC
>NA|TRBD2|TRBV7-9|TRBJ2-3
CASSLRSSGYTDTQYF
TGTGCCAGCAGCTTACGCTCTAGCGGGTATACAGATACGCAGTATTTT
>NA|NA|TRBV5-1|TRBJ1-2
CASSQDSYVANYGYTF
TGCGCCAGCAGCCAGGACAGCTACGTCGCCAACTATGGCTACACCTTC
>NA|NA|TRBV5-1|TRBJ2-3
CASSPESRDTQYF
TGCGCCAGCAGCCCCGAGTCCCGCGATACGCAGTATTTT
>once|NA|TRBV6-1|TRBJ2-7
CASALWGPSYEQYF
TGTGCCAGCGCTCTTTGGGGGCCCTCCTACGAGCAGTACTTC
>NA|TRBD1|TRBV5-4|TRBJ1-1
CATYGTGNTEAFF
TGTGCCACCTACGGGACAGGGAACACTGAAGCTTTCTTT
>NA|NA|TRBV6-1|TRBJ2-7
CASSEILAGGLDEQYF
TGTGCCAGCAGTGAAATCTTAGCTGGGGGCCTAGACGAGCAGTACTTC
>NA|TRBD1|TRBV14|TRBJ1-2
CASSPRTGGDYGYTF
TGTGCCAGCAGCCCTCGGACAGGGGGCGACTATGGCTACACCTTC
>NA|TRBD2|TRBV27|TRBJ2-7
CASSPSAGEVHSEQYF
TGTGCCAGCAGTCCCTCGGCGGGAGAAGTGCATAGCGAGCAGTACTTC
>NA|NA|TRBV10-1|TRBJ2-3
CASSELRTDDTDTQYF
TGCGCCAGCAGTGAGTTGAGGACAGATGACACAGATACGCAGTATTTT
>NA|NA|TRBV5-1|TRBJ2-7
CASTDSYEQYF
TGCGCCAGTACGGACAGCTACGAGCAGTACTTC
>NA|NA|TRBV2|TRBJ1-4
CAIKKGHIVFATNEKLFF
TGTGCCATTAAGAAGGGACATATAGTATTTGCAACTAATGAAAAACTGTTTTTT
>NA|TRBD1|TRBV19|TRBJ1-1
CASSADRDRVEAFF
TGTGCCAGTAGTGCCGACAGGGACCGAGTTGAAGCTTTCTTT
>NA|NA|TRBV21-1|TRBJ1-3
CASKGKKGNTIYF
TGTGCCAGCAAGGGGAAAAAAGGAAACACCATATATTTT
>NA|NA|TRBV27|TRBJ1-1
CASSLQIQGPNTEAFF
TGTGCCAGCAGTTTACAGATCCAGGGGCCGAACACTGAAGCTTTCTTT
>NA|NA|TRBV5-4|TRBJ2-2
CASSLGDGGELFF
TGTGCCAGCAGCTTGGGCGACGGGGGGGAGCTGTTTTTT
>NA|NA|TRBV4-1|TRBJ2-1
CASSQVGAGITDEQFF
TGCGCCAGCAGCCAAGTGGGCGCCGGGATTACGGATGAGCAGTTCTTC
>NA|NA|TRBV30|TRBJ1-5
CAWSAGGASNQPQHF
TGTGCCTGGAGTGCGGGAGGGGCCAGCAATCAGCCCCAGCATTTT
>once|TRBD2|TRBV7-3|TRBJ2-3
CASSLAGGSDTQYF
TGTGCCAGCAGCCTAGCGGGGGGTTCAGATACGCAGTATTTT
>NA|TRBD2|TRBV7-9|TRBJ2-7
CASSLFEGGLSYEQYF
TGTGCCAGCAGCTTATTTGAGGGAGGGCTTAGCTACGAGCAGTACTTC
>NA|NA|TRBV5-6|TRBJ2-3
CASSPRGWSTDTQYF
TGTGCCAGCAGCCCGCGTGGGTGGAGCACAGATACGCAGTATTTT
>NA|NA|TRBV2|TRBJ2-3
CASSDWRDRTDTQYF
TGTGCCAGCAGTGATTGGCGGGACCGCACAGATACGCAGTATTTT
>NA|NA|TRBV27|TRBJ1-6
CASTPIVGGDSPLHF
TGTGCCAGCACGCCAATTGTCGGGGGGGATTCACCCCTCCACTTT
>NA|NA|TRBV7-2|TRBJ2-7
CASSLGLGGYEQYF
TGTGCCAGCAGCTTAGGGCTAGGGGGCTACGAGCAGTACTTC
>NA|NA|TRBV10-3|TRBJ2-5
CAISESFSPAETQYF
TGTGCCATCAGTGAGTCGTTTAGTCCGGCCGAGACCCAGTACTTC
>NA|NA|TRBV2|TRBJ1-5
CASRIQGSNQPQHF
TGTGCCAGCAGAATACAGGGAAGCAATCAGCCCCAGCATTTT
>once|TRBD2|TRBV9|TRBJ2-5
CASGRALAGVQETQYF
TGTGCCAGCGGAAGGGCACTAGCGGGCGTACAAGAGACCCAGTACTTC
>NA|NA|TRBV19|TRBJ2-1
CASRFSSSYNEQFF
TGTGCCAGTAGATTTTCGAGCTCCTACAATGAGCAGTTCTTC
>NA|TRBD1|TRBV18|TRBJ1-1
CASSRQGNTEAFF
TGTGCCAGCTCACGACAGGGGAACACTGAAGCTTTCTTT
>NA|NA|TRBV5-5|TRBJ1-5
CASSLFRSNQPQHF
TGTGCCAGCAGCTTGTTTAGGAGCAATCAGCCCCAGCATTTT
>NA|NA|TRBV27|TRBJ2-7
CASSFGGSAYEQYF
TGTGCCAGCAGTTTTGGGGGATCTGCCTACGAGCAGTACTTC
>NA|NA|TRBV4-1|TRBJ2-7
CASSQEVDDRTYEQYF
TGCGCCAGCAGCCAAGAAGTAGATGACAGGACCTACGAGCAGTACTTC
>NA|TRBD2|TRBV4-1|TRBJ2-1
CASSQEGLAENNEQFF
TGCGCCAGCAGCCAAGAAGGTCTAGCGGAGAACAATGAGCAGTTCTTC
>NA|NA|TRBV14|TRBJ2-7
CASSQDFSVSYEQYF
TGTGCCAGCAGCCAAGATTTTAGCGTCTCCTACGAGCAGTACTTC
>once|NA|TRBV30|TRBJ2-7
CARSLAHSSYEQYF
TGTGCCCGGAGTTTGGCTCATAGCTCCTACGAGCAGTACTTC
>NA|TRBD1|TRBV30|TRBJ2-7
CAWRPSRQGAYEQYF
TGTGCCTGGAGGCCATCAAGACAGGGGGCCTACGAGCAGTACTTC
>NA|NA|TRBV7-9|TRBJ1-1
CASSQYDSRNTEAFF
TGTGCCAGCAGCCAATATGATTCAAGGAACACTGAAGCTTTCTTT
>few|NA|TRBV6-5|TRBJ1-5
CASREAAINQPQHF
TGTGCCAGCAGGGAGGCGGCCATCAATCAGCCCCAGCATTTT
>NA|NA|TRBV9|TRBJ1-1
CASKEILNTEAFF
TGTGCCAGCAAGGAAATCCTGAACACTGAAGCTTTCTTT
>NA|TRBD2|TRBV2|TRBJ2-1
CASNPGGPYNEQFF
TGTGCCAGCAACCCGGGAGGGCCCTACAATGAGCAGTTCTTC
>NA|NA|TRBV11-1|TRBJ1-1
CASSPTGSEAFF
TGTGCCAGCAGCCCGACAGGTAGTGAAGCTTTCTTT